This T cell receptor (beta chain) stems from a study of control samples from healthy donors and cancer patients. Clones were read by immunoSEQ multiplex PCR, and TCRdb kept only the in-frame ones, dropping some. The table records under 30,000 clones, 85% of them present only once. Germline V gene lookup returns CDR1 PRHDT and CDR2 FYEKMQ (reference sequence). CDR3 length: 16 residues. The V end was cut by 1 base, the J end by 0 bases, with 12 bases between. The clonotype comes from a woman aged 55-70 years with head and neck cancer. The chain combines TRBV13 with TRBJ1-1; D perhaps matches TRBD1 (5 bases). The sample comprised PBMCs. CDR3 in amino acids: CASSLATGVMNTEAFF. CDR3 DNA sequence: TGTGCCAGCAGCTTAGCCACAGGAGTCATGAACACTGAAGCTTTCTTT.